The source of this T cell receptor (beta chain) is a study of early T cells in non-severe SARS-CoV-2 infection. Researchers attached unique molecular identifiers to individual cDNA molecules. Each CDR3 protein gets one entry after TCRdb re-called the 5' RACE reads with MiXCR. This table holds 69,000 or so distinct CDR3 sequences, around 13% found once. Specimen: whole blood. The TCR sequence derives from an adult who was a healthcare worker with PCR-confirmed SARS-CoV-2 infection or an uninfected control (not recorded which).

The CDR3 here is CASSPRWMGELFF. CDR3 nucleotide sequence: TGTGCCAGCAGCCCAAGGTGGATGGGGGAGCTGTTTTTT. The V and J genes are TRBV9 and TRBJ2-2, with no clear D. Trimming shortened V by 4 bases and J by 8 bases, and 12 bases separated the two germline ends. CDR3 length: 13 amino acids. Germline CDR1 SGDLS, CDR2 YYNGEE.